Described below is a single T cell receptor beta chain sequence and its context. This sample is drawn from a study of blood T cell repertoires in COVID-19. Study as a whole: Spain, Italy and the United States supplied samples that represented acute and convalescent COVID-19.

CDR3 size: 13 residues. The V end was cut by 0 bases, the J end by 15 bases, with 15 bases between. Germline loops: CDR1 LGHNA, CDR2 YSLEER. In the source study's methods: For nucleated cells, counts were estimated from reference gene primer amplification. Some clones are missing from TCRdb's copy, which holds only in-frame ones; the method was immunoSEQ multiplex PCR. V and J calls and clone size are those listed in that table; D and trimming were worked out from the DNA. The data hold 200,000 or so clones, with around 86% observed a single time. This receptor was identified in an older man with acute or convalescent COVID-19. The sequencing sample was made of peripheral blood. This chain joins TRBV4-3 and TRBJ2-1; D might be TRBD2 (7 bases). In nucleotides, the CDR3 is TGCGCCAGCAGCCAAGATTGGGGGCGGGAGTCGTTCTTC. It specifies CASSQDWGRESFF.